The next 13 T cell receptor beta chains were all read from a single sample in a study of CXCR3-negative and CXCR3-positive naive CD8 T cells. Via 5' RACE with UMI labels, TRB cDNA libraries were prepared. Following a re-call of the 5' RACE reads, TCRdb has one entry per CDR3 protein and lacks DNA. Its listing shows about 58,000 distinct CDR3 sequences. The sample consisted of naive CXCR3- CD8+ T cells from blood. The subset was: CD45RO-CCR7+CD27+CD95- naive CD8+ T cells lacking CXCR3 (TNR3-). These receptor sequences come from a human donor in good health. Some clones in this sample may be carry-over from other donors' samples.

CDR3 region: CASSPRSSGGAYEQYF. This chain uses TRBV12-3 or TRBV12-4 with TRBJ2-7; as DNA is missing, the TRBD2 call by TCRdb cannot be tested. The CDR3 is 16 residues long.

The J gene is TRBJ2-7, the V gene TRBV7-9; TCRdb lists TRBD2, though no DNA is available to test this call. Germline-derived CDR1 and CDR2 are SEHNR and FQNEAQ (reference sequence). The CDR3 extends over 15 amino acids. The CDR3 loop is CASSLQTGPTYEQYF.

The chain uses TRBV28 and TRBJ2-1; TCRdb calls TRBD1, which cannot be checked without DNA. The CDR3 runs to 16 residues. Germline V lookup: CDR1 MDHEN, CDR2 SYDVKM. CDR3 amino acids: CASSPTGENSYNEQFF.

CDR3 sequence reads: CASSDTGLGTEAFF. The gene calls are TRBV25-1 and TRBJ1-1; the D call from TCRdb, TRBD1, cannot be confirmed without DNA. The CDR3 sequence is 14 residues long. Germline V gene lookup returns CDR1 MGHDK and CDR2 SYGVNS.

The chain is built from TRBV6-6 and TRBJ2-7; the TCRdb D gene call, TRBD2, has no DNA to confirm it. The CDR3 spans 16 residues. In germline, CDR1 is MNHNY, CDR2 SVGAGI (reference sequence). This CDR3 is CASSFPSSGGAREQYF.

V and J are TRBV7-2 and TRBJ1-5; TCRdb lists TRBD1, though no DNA is available to test this call. Germline-derived CDR1 and CDR2 are SGHTA and FQGNSA. There are 16 residues in the CDR3. Here the CDR3 reads CASSAGQDWGNQPQHF.

The CDR3 loop reads CASNNPGTSGGAKTQYF. V is TRBV28 and J is TRBJ2-5; checking the TCRdb D call of TRBD2 is not possible without DNA. The CDR3 is 17 residues long. Germline CDR1 MDHEN, CDR2 SYDVKM. Looking up the rest from reference TRBV28 and TRBJ2-5 gives the full variable domain: DVKVTQSSRYLVKRTGEKVFLECVQDMDHENMFWYRQDPGLGLRLIYFSYDVKMKEKGDIPEGYSVSREKKERFSLILESASTNQTSMYLCASNNPGTSGGAKTQYFGPGTRLLVL.

This chain links TRBV12-3 or TRBV12-4 with TRBJ1-4; as DNA is missing, the TRBD1 call by TCRdb cannot be tested. The CDR3 runs to 14 residues. The CDR3 protein is CASSLLDKNEKLFF.

This sequence joins TRBV25-1 and TRBJ2-7. CDR3 length: 14 residues. Germline V gives CDR1 MGHDK, CDR2 SYGVNS. The CDR3 loop is CASSDSRAYYEQYF.

V and J are TRBV15 and TRBJ1-1; with no DNA, the TCRdb D assignment of TRBD1 cannot be verified. The CDR3 is made up of 15 amino acids. In germline, CDR1 is LNHNV, CDR2 YYDKDF (reference sequence). CDR3 in amino acids: CATSREGGYGTEAFF.

This chain connects TRBV6-2 or TRBV6-3 to TRBJ2-1; TCRdb names TRBD2, which stays unverified in the absence of DNA. Germline V lookup: CDR1 MNHEY, CDR2 SVGEGT. The CDR3 is 19 amino acids. This CDR3 reads CASSYERGTSGDRYNEQFF.

The CDR3 region is CSGGDSQETQYF. This chain connects TRBV29-1 to TRBJ2-5; no DNA is available, so the TRBD1 call from TCRdb remains unchecked. This CDR3 is 12 amino acids long. Germline V gene lookup returns CDR1 SQVTM and CDR2 ANQGSEA.

The CDR3: CSAETSGTGVYEQYF. This sequence joins TRBV29-1 and TRBJ2-7; TCRdb proposes TRBD1, but this gene call is untestable without DNA. From germline, CDR1 is SQVTM and CDR2 ANQGSEA. The CDR3 sequence is 15 residues long.